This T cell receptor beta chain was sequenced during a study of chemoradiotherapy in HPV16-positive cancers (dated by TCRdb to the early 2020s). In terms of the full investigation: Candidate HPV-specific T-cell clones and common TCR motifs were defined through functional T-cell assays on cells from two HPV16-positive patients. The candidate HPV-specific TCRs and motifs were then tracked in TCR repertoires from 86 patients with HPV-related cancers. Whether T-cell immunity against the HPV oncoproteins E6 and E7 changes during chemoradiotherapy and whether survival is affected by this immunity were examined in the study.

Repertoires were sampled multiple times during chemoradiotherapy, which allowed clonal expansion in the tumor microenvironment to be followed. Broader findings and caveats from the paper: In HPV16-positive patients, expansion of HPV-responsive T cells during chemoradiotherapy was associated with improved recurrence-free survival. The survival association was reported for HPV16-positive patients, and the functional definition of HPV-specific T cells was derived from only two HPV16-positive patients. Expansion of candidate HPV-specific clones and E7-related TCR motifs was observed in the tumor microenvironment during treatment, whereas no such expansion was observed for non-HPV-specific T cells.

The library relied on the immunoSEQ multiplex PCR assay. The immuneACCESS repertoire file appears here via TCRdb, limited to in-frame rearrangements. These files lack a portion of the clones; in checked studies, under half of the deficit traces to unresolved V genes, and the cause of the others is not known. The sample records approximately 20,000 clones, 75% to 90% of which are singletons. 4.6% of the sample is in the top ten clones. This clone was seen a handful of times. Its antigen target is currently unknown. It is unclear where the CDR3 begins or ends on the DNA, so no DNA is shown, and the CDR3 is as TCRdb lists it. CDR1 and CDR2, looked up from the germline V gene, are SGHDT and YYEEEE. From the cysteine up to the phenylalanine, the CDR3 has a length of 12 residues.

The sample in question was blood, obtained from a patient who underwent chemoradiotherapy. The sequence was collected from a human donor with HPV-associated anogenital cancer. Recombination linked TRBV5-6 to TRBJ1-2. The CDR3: CASSLVGAGSTF.